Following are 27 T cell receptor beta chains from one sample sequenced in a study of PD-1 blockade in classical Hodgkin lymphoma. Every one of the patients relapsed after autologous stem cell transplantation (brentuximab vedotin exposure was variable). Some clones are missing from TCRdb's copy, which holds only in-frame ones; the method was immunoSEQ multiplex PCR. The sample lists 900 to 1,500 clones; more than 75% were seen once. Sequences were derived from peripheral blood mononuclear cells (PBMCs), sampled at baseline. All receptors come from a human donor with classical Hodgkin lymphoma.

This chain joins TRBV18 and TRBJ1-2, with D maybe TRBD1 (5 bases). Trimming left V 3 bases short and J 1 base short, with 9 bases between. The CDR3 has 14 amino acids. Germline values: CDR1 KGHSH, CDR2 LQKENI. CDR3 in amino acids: CASSPAQDNYGYTF. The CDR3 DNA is TGTGCCAGCTCACCCGCACAGGATAACTATGGCTACACCTTC.

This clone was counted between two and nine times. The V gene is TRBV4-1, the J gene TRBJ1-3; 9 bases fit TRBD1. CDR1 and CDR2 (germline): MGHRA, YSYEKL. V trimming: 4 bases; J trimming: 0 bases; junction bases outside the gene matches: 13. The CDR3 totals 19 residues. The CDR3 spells CASSRPGGTGSPSGNTIYF. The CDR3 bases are TGCGCCAGCAGCCGCCCAGGGGGGACAGGGTCACCCTCTGGAAACACCATATATTTT.

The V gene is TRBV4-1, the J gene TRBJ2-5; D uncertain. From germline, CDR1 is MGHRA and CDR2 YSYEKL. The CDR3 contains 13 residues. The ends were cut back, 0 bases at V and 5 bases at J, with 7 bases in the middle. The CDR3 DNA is TGCGCCAGCAGCCAAGAACGATGGGAGACCCAGTACTTC. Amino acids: CASSQERWETQYF.

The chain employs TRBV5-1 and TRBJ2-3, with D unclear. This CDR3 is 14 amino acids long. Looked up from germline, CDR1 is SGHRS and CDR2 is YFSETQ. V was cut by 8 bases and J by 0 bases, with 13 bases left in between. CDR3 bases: TGCGCCAGTCGTTGGGCAACTAGCACAGATACGCAGTATTTT. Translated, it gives CASRWATSTDTQYF.

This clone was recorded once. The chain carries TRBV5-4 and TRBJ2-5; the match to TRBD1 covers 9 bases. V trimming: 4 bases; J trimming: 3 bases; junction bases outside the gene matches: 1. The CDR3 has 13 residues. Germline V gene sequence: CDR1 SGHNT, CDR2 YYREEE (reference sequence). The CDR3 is CASSRDREETQYF. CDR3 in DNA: TGTGCCAGCAGCCGGGACAGGGAAGAGACCCAGTACTTC.

The CDR3 coding sequence is TGCGCCAGCAGCCAACCTAGGGACAGGGTGAAGTGGGTGAACACTGAAGCTTTCTTT. This sequence encodes CASSQPRDRVKWVNTEAFF. The gene calls are TRBV4-1 and TRBJ1-1; 9 positions match TRBD1. The germline CDR1 and CDR2 sequences are MGHRA and YSYEKL. V lost 2 bases, J lost 0 bases, and 13 bases stayed unmatched. This CDR3 is built from 19 residues.

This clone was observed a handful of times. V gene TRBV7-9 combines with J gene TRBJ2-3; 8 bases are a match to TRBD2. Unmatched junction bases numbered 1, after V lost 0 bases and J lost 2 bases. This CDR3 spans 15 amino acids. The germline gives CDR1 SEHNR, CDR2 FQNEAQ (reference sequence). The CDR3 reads CASSLASGDTDTQYF. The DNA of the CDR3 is TGTGCCAGCAGCTTAGCTAGCGGGGACACAGATACGCAGTATTTT.

Written as DNA, the CDR3 is TGTGCCAGCAGCTTAGCGGGGGTCTCCTACAATGAGCAGTTCTTC. Encoded protein: CASSLAGVSYNEQFF. This chain joins TRBV7-2 and TRBJ2-1; either TRBD1 or TRBD2 may supply D (5 bases each). The CDR3 contains 15 residues. Germline assignment: CDR1 SGHTA and CDR2 FQGNSA. Deletions cut 0 bases from V and 0 bases from J, with 6 bases between. Supplemented by reference TRBV7-2 and TRBJ2-1, the full variable domain reads GAGVSQSPSNKVTEKGKDVELRCDPISGHTALYWYRQSLGQGLEFLIYFQGNSAPDKSGLPSDRFSAERTGGSVSTLTIQRTQQEDSAVYLCASSLAGVSYNEQFFGPGTRLTVL.

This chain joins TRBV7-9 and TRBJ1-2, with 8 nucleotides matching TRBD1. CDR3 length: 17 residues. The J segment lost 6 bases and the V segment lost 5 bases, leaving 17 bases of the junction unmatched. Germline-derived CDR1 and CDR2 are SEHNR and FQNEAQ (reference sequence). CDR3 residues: CASSLGQGRGGVNGYTF. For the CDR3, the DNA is TGTGCCAGCAGCCTAGGACAGGGACGCGGAGGGGTAAATGGCTACACCTTC. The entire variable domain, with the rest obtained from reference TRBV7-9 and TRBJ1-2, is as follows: DTGVSQNPRHKITKRGQNVTFRCDPISEHNRLYWYRQTLGQGPEFLTYFQNEAQLEKSRLLSDRFSAERPKGSFSTLEIQRTEQGDSAMYLCASSLGQGRGGVNGYTFGSGTRLTVV.

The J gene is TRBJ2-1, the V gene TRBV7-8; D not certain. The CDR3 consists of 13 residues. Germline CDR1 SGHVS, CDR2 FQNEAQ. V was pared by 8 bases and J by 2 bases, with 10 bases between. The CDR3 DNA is TGTGCCAGCGGGAAAGGGACCTACAATGAGCAGTTCTTC. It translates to CASGKGTYNEQFF. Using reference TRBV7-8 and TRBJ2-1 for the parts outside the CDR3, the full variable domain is GAGVSQSPRYKVAKRGQDVALRCDPISGHVSLFWYQQALGQGPEFLTYFQNEAQLDKSGLPSDRFFAERPEGSVSTLKIQRTQQEDSAVYLCASGKGTYNEQFFGPGTRLTVL.

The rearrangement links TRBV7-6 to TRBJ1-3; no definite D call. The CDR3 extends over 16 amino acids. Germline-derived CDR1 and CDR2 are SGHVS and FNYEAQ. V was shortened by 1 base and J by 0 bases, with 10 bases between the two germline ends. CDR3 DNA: TGTGCCAGCAGCTTAGTGGTTGGATCCTCTGGAAACACCATATATTTT. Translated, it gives CASSLVVGSSGNTIYF.

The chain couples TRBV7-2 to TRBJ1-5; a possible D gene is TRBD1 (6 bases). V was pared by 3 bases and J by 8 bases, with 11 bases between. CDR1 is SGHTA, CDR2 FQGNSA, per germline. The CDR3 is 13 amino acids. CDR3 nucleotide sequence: TGTGCCAGCAGCTTGGGACATAGAGAGCCCCAGCATTTT. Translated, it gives CASSLGHREPQHF.

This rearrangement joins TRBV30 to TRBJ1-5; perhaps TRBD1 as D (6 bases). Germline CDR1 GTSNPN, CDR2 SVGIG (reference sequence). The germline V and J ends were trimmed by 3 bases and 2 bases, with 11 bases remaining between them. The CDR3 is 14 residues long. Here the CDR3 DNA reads TGTGCCTGGAGCCCCCCAGGGGGCAATCAGCCCCAGCATTTT. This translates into CAWSPPGGNQPQHF.

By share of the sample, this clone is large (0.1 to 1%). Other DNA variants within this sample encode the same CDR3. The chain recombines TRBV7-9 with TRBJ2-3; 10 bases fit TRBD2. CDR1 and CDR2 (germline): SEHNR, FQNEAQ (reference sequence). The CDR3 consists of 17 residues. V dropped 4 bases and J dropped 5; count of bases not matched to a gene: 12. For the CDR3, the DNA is TGTGCCAGCAGCTACCCGCGGGGACTAGCGAGCTTAGATACGCAGTATTTT. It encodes CASSYPRGLASLDTQYF.

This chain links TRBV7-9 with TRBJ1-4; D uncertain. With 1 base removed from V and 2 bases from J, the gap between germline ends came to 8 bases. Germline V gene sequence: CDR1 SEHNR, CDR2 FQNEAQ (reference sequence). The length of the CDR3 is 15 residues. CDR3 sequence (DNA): TGTGCCAGCAGCTTAGGAGTTGCGACTAATGAAAAACTGTTTTTT. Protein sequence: CASSLGVATNEKLFF.

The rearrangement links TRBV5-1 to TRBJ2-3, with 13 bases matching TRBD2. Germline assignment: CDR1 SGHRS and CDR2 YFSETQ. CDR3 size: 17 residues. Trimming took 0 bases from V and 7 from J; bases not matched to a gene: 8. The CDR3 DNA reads TGCGCCAGCAGCTTGGGACTAGCGGGAGGAAGGGGGAATACGCAGTATTTT. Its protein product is CASSLGLAGGRGNTQYF.

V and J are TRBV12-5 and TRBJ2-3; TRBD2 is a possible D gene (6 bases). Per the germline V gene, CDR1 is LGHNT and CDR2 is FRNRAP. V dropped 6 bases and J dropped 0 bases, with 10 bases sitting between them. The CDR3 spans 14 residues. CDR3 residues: CASGPAGSTDTQYF. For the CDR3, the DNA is TGTGCTAGTGGCCCGGCGGGGAGCACAGATACGCAGTATTTT.

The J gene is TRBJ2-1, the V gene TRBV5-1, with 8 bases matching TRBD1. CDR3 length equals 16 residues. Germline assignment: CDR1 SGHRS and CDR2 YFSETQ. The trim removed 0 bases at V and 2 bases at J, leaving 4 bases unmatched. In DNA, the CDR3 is TGCGCCAGCAGCTTGGGGTCAGGGGGCCCCTACAATGAGCAGTTCTTC. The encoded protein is CASSLGSGGPYNEQFF.

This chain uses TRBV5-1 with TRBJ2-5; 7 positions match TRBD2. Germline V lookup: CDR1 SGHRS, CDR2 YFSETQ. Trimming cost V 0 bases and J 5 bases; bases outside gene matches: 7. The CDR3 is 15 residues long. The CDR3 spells CASSLVGVAGETQYF. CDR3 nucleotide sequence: TGCGCCAGCAGCTTGGTGGGGGTAGCGGGCGAGACCCAGTACTTC.

The CDR3 region is CASSLALGRGSFYEQYV. The CDR3, as DNA: TGTGCCAGCAGCTTGGCTCTCGGCAGGGGATCTTTCTACGAGCAGTACGTC. The chain has TRBV5-6 and TRBJ2-7; tentative D call: TRBD1 (6 bases). Germline CDR1 reads SGHDT; CDR2 reads YYEEEE. The CDR3 loop spans 17 amino acids. V was pared by 0 bases and J by 3 bases, with 19 bases between.

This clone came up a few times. The CDR3 nucleotides read TGTGCCAGCAGCGAACGGGGTGGCTCTGGGGCCAACGTCCTGACTTTC. Translated, it gives CASSERGGSGANVLTF. The V and J genes are TRBV5-6 and TRBJ2-6; possible D gene TRBD2, 5 bases. The CDR3 contains 16 residues. With 4 bases removed from V and 0 bases from J, the gap between germline ends came to 11 bases. Germline V lookup: CDR1 SGHDT, CDR2 YYEEEE.

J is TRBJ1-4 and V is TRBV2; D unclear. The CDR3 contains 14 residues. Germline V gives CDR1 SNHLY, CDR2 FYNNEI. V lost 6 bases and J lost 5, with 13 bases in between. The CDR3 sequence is CASRNGPLNEKLFF. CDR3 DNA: TGTGCCAGCAGAAATGGACCTCTGAATGAAAAACTGTTTTTT. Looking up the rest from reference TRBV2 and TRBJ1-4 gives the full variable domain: EPEVTQTPSHQVTQMGQEVILRCVPISNHLYFYWYRQILGQKVEFLVSFYNNEISEKSEIFDDQFSVERPDGSNFTLKIRSTKLEDSAMYFCASRNGPLNEKLFFGSGTQLSVL.

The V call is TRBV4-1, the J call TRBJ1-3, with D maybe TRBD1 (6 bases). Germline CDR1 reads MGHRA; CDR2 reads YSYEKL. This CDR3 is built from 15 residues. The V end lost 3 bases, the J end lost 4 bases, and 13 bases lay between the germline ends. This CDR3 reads CASSQRDRPGNTIYF. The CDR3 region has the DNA TGCGCCAGCAGCCAGCGTGACAGGCCCGGAAACACCATATATTTT.

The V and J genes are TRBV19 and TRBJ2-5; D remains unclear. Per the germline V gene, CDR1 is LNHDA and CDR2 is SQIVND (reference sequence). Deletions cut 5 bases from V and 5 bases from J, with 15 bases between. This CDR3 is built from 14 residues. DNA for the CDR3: TGTGCCAGTAGTCATGAACCGGTGGGGGAGACCCAGTACTTC. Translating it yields CASSHEPVGETQYF.

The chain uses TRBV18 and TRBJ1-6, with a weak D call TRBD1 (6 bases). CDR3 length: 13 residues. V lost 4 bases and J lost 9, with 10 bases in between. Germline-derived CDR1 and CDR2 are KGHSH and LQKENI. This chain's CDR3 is CASSQGVGSPLHF. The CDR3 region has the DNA TGTGCCAGCTCACAGGGGGTAGGTTCACCCCTCCACTTT. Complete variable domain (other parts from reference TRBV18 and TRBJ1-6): NAGVMQNPRHLVRRRGQEARLRCSPMKGHSHVYWYRQLPEEGLKFMVYLQKENIIDESGMPKERFSAEFPKEGPSILRIQQVVRGDSAAYFCASSQGVGSPLHFGNGTRLTVT.

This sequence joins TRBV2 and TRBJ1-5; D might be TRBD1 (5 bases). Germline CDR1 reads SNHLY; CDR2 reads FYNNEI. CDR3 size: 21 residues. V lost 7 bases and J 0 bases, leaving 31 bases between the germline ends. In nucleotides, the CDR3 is TGTGCCAGCACAAGTGATGGGGGTTCGCTTTTCGCGGACCTTAGCAATCAGCCCCAGCATTTT. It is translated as CASTSDGGSLFADLSNQPQHF.

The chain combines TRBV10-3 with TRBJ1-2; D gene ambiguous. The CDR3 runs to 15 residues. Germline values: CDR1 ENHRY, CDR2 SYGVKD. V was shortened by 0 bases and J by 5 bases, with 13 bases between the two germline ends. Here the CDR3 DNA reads TGTGCCATCAGTGAGTCGACAAGGGAGGGATATGGCTACACCTTC. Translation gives CAISESTREGYGYTF.